The 28 T cell receptor beta chains in this list originate from one sample, sequenced in a study of esophageal squamous cell carcinoma under preoperative chemotherapy. The time point is: before preoperative PTX-NDP chemotherapy. One entry per CDR3 protein, called by TCRdb with MiXCR from the PCR reads. The sample yields fewer than 16,000 distinct CDR3 sequences, approximately 61% seen once. This sample was gathered from a patient given preoperative chemotherapy. The receptor set was obtained from a human donor with esophageal squamous cell carcinoma. The donor label of this sample is uncertain.

Turning to this clonotype: At one boundary the junction diverges from the germline segment, which might be a read error. The chain carries TRBV6-1 and TRBJ2-3; TRBD2 matches at 10 bases. Germline V gene lookup returns CDR1 MNHNS and CDR2 SASEGT. The CDR3 contains 15 residues. This CDR3 reads CASVKVAGGENTQYF. CDR3 in DNA: TGTGCCAGTGTCAAGGTAGCGGGGGGCGAAAACACGCAGTATTTC.

The genes are TRBV6-1 and TRBJ2-3; D is possibly TRBD1 or TRBD2 (5 bases each). Deletions cut 1 base from V and 8 bases from J, with 13 bases between. The CDR3 extends over 14 amino acids. Germline values: CDR1 MNHNS, CDR2 SASEGT. The CDR3 DNA reads TGTGCCAGCAGTGAAGGAGCAGGGACCGGTACGCAGTATTTT. This gives the protein CASSEGAGTGTQYF.

This clonotype appeared once. One end of the junction varies from germline; a read error may be responsible. CDR3 coding DNA: TGTGCCAGCAGGGGCAACGGGGGGGACGGGCAAGAGACGCAGTACTTT. Its protein product is CASRGNGGDGQETQYF. This chain links TRBV6-1 with TRBJ2-3, with 8 bases identical to TRBD2. From germline, CDR1 is MNHNS and CDR2 SASEGT. The CDR3 has 16 residues.

Comments on this clonotype: The junction does not match germline at one end; this may be a read error. The genes are TRBV6-1 and TRBJ2-3; tentatively, D is TRBD2 (7 bases). The CDR3 runs to 16 residues. Germline V lookup: CDR1 MNHNS, CDR2 SASEGT. DNA of the CDR3: TGTGCCAGCGGGGGGCACGGGGGGCGCGGCCCAGATACGCAGTATTTC. As protein: CASGGHGGRGPDTQYF.

Concerning this clonotype: A read error is possible here, since a much larger clone lies one base away. Here the CDR3 reads CASSGLAWREHGEQFF. The CDR3, as DNA: TGTGCCAGCAGTGGCTTAGCCTGGCGGGAGCACGGGGAGCAGTTTTTT. The chain recombines TRBV6-4 with TRBJ2-2; 7 bases fit TRBD2. Looked up from germline, CDR1 is MRHNA and CDR2 is SNTAGT. The length of the CDR3 is 16 residues.

Notes on this clonotype: A read error may account for a junction end that differs from germline. The gene calls are TRBV6-1 and TRBJ2-2; D unclear. The CDR3 contains 14 residues. Germline values: CDR1 MNHNS, CDR2 SASEGT. CDR3 DNA: TGTGCCAGCATCCTGGGCGTGAGCACAGAGACGCTGTATTTT. Protein product: CASILGVSTETLYF.

Of note for this clonotype: An end of the junction differs from the germline gene, which may be a read error. This chain joins TRBV6-1 and TRBJ2-1; D is ambiguous. Germline V gene lookup returns CDR1 MNHNS and CDR2 SASEGT. The CDR3 length is 12 residues. The CDR3 bases are TGTGCCAGCAGTGTAAGTGCTAGGCTGCTGTTCTTT. It translates to CASSVSARLLFF.

The chain joins TRBV6-1 to TRBJ2-4; either TRBD1 or TRBD2 may supply D (6 bases each). The CDR3 consists of 16 residues. Germline CDR1 MNHNS, CDR2 SASEGT. V lost 5 bases and J 13 bases, leaving 27 bases between the germline ends. The CDR3 nucleotides read TGTGCCAGCAGTCGCAAGGAGGGGGGCGCCACAAATACGCAGTACTTC. Encoded protein: CASSRKEGGATNTQYF.

For this clonotype: A read error may produce the germline difference seen at one junction end. The J gene is TRBJ2-3, the V gene TRBV6-1; 8 bases are shared with TRBD2. The germline V gene encodes CDR1 MNHNS and CDR2 SASEGT. The CDR3 totals 15 residues. The CDR3 coding sequence is TGTGCCAGCAGTCAGGCCGGGGGGGGAAAAGATACGCAGTTTTTC. Its protein product is CASSQAGGGKDTQFF.

A note on this clonotype: One end of the junction varies from germline; a read error may be responsible. This rearrangement joins TRBV6-1 to TRBJ2-3, with D perhaps TRBD2 (7 bases). The germline gives CDR1 MNHNS, CDR2 SASEGT. CDR3 length: 16 amino acids. CDR3 sequence (DNA): TGTGCCAGCAGGCCGATTGGGGGGGGCGGTCAAGATACCCAGTATTTT. The encoded protein is CASRPIGGGGQDTQYF.

This chain uses TRBV7-2 with TRBJ2-5; 9 nucleotides agree with TRBD2. Germline V gene data show CDR1 as SGHTA and CDR2 as FQGNSA. This CDR3 is built from 16 residues. V dropped 8 bases and J dropped 4; count of bases not matched to a gene: 14. The CDR3 is CASAGGGGGNRETQYF. As DNA, the CDR3 is TGTGCCAGCGCGGGGGGGGGGGGCGGTAACCGAGAGACCCAGTACTTC.

As concerns this clonotype: The junction shows a germline mismatch at one end, possibly a read error. This chain connects TRBV6-1 to TRBJ2-3; D is perhaps TRBD1 or TRBD2 (5 bases each). Germline CDR1 and CDR2: MNHNS and SASEGT. The CDR3 is made up of 15 amino acids. The CDR3 sequence is CARGHEAVGTDAQYF. CDR3 nucleotides: TGTGCCAGGGGTCACGAGGCTGTGGGGACCGATGCGCAGTATTTC.

This chain connects TRBV6-5 to TRBJ2-4; unclear D gene. Germline loops: CDR1 MNHEY, CDR2 SVGAGI. V gave up 4 bases and J gave up 0 bases, with 10 bases separating them. The CDR3 spans 15 residues. CDR3 sequence: CASSSPALAKNIQYF. The CDR3, as DNA: TGTGCCAGCAGTTCCCCGGCCCTAGCCAAAAACATTCAGTACTTC.

The table lists this clonotype with many counts. The chain carries TRBV6-5 and TRBJ2-1, with 11 bases identical to TRBD2. V lost 4 bases to trimming and J lost 6 bases; unmatched junction nucleotides: 2. CDR1 is MNHEY and CDR2 is SVGAGI in the germline V gene. The CDR3 extends over 14 amino acids. The CDR3 spells CASSLAGGPNEQFF. The DNA of the CDR3 is TGTGCCAGCAGTTTAGCGGGAGGGCCCAATGAGCAGTTCTTC.

The sample holds one count of this clonotype. The J gene is TRBJ2-1, the V gene TRBV12-3 or TRBV12-4, with TRBD2 identical over 14 bases. This CDR3 is 16 amino acids long. With 6 bases clipped from V and 5 bases from J, the junction kept 6 bases outside the gene matches. Here the CDR3 reads CASRNPGLAGDNEQFF. The CDR3 coding sequence is TGTGCCAGCAGGAACCCGGGACTAGCGGGAGACAATGAGCAGTTCTTC.

This chain joins TRBV6-8 and TRBJ2-4, with D tentatively TRBD2 (5 bases). The length of the CDR3 is 15 residues. The ends were cut back, 5 bases at V and 13 bases at J, with 24 bases in the middle. Germline assignment: CDR1 MNHGY and CDR2 SAAAGT. The chain's CDR3 is CASSPGRGAADTQYF. In DNA form, the CDR3 reads TGTGCCAGCAGTCCGGGCCGGGGAGCGGCAGATACGCAGTACTTC.

The chain carries TRBV6-5 and TRBJ1-2, with D unresolved. The CDR3 sequence is 13 residues long. Trimming took off 0 bases at V and 6 bases at J, with 8 bases between the two ends. Germline values: CDR1 MNHEY, CDR2 SVGAGI. CDR3 bases: TGTGCCAGCAGTTACTCCAGGACCGATGGCTACACCTTC. As protein: CASSYSRTDGYTF.

In regard to this clonotype: An end of the junction differs from the germline gene, which may be a read error. This chain joins TRBV6-1 and TRBJ2-1; weak D call: TRBD2 (6 bases). Germline assignment: CDR1 MNHNS and CDR2 SASEGT. The CDR3 contains 15 residues. This CDR3 is CASRKGLSSSDAQYF. For the CDR3, the DNA is TGTGCCAGCAGGAAGGGACTCTCGTCCTCAGATGCGCAGTACTTT.

This clonotype has at least ten counts. The genes are TRBV10-2 and TRBJ2-2; 8 bases are shared with TRBD1. Germline V lookup: CDR1 WSHSY, CDR2 SAAADI. V shed 8 bases, J shed 0 bases, and the junction held 8 bases outside the gene matches. The CDR3 extends over 16 amino acids. The CDR3 sequence is CASRQGRGSNTGELFF. The CDR3 DNA is TGCGCCAGCCGACAGGGGCGGGGTTCGAACACCGGGGAGCTGTTTTTT.

V gene TRBV6-5 combines with J gene TRBJ1-1; possible D gene TRBD1, 5 bases. Trimming took off 0 bases at V and 10 bases at J, with 15 bases between the two ends. Germline V lookup: CDR1 MNHEY, CDR2 SVGAGI. The CDR3 covers 14 residues. CDR3 nucleotide sequence: TGTGCCAGCAGTTACTCGCGGGACGGAGTTCTAGCTTTCTTT. It yields the protein CASSYSRDGVLAFF.

Details on this clonotype: One end of the junction does not line up with germline, which may come from a read error. The CDR3 loop is CASRGNGGREPDTQYF. The CDR3 bases are TGTGCCAGCAGGGGCAACGGGGGGCGTGAGCCAGATACGCAGTACTTT. This chain connects TRBV6-1 to TRBJ2-3; maybe TRBD2 (7 bases). CDR1 and CDR2 (germline): MNHNS, SASEGT. The length of the CDR3 is 16 residues.

V gene TRBV6-1 combines with J gene TRBJ2-1; 11 bases align to TRBD2. The CDR3 sequence is 17 residues long. V dropped 3 bases and J dropped 4; count of bases not matched to a gene: 8. Per germline, CDR1 MNHNS and CDR2 SASEGT. CDR3 DNA: TGTGCCAGCAGTGAGCCATGGACTAGCGGGCAGTACAATGAGCAGTTCTTC. Translated: CASSEPWTSGQYNEQFF.

The CDR3 is CASSSTSGGSSYNEQFF. The CDR3 DNA reads as TGTGCCAGCAGTTCTACTAGCGGTGGCTCCTCCTACAATGAGCAGTTCTTC. This chain uses TRBV6-5 with TRBJ2-1, with 8 bases that match TRBD2. Germline V gene lookup returns CDR1 MNHEY and CDR2 SVGAGI. With V trimmed by 4 bases and J by 0 bases, 8 bases remained unmatched. The CDR3 sequence is 17 residues long.

The table lists this clonotype with a few counts. V is TRBV6-5 and J is TRBJ2-6; a weak D match, TRBD2 (6 bases). This CDR3 is built from 15 residues. Trimming cost V 2 bases and J 4 bases, with 9 bases left between them. Germline V gene data show CDR1 as MNHEY and CDR2 as SVGAGI. The CDR3: CASSYGGSGANVLTF. CDR3 DNA: TGTGCCAGCAGTTACGGGGGGTCCGGGGCCAACGTCCTGACTTTC.

This clonotype has only one observation. A junction boundary mismatches the germline segment, possibly from a read error. The J gene is TRBJ2-4, the V gene TRBV10-3; 7 positions agree with TRBD2. Germline V gene lookup returns CDR1 ENHRY and CDR2 SYGVKD. The CDR3 is made up of 14 amino acids. CDR3 protein: CAGRGGRDQNIQYF. CDR3 DNA sequence: TGTGCGGGGAGGGGTGGCCGGGACCAAAACATCCAGTACTTC.

The V call is TRBV27, the J call TRBJ1-1, with 12 bases fitting TRBD1. V lost 5 bases, J lost 1 base, and 11 bases stayed unmatched. This CDR3 has 18 residues. CDR1 is MNHEY, CDR2 SMNVEV, per germline (reference sequence). The CDR3 DNA sequence: TGTGCCAGCAGTGCTCTTCGGGGACAGGGGGCAAGGAACACTGAAGCTTTCTTT. Encoded protein: CASSALRGQGARNTEAFF.

The V gene is TRBV7-2, the J gene TRBJ2-1, with 7 bases identical to TRBD2. The better agreement between TRBJ2-5 and the DNA end casts doubt on the J call. Germline CDR1 SGHTA, CDR2 FQGNSA. The CDR3 loop spans 16 amino acids. This CDR3 reads CASSLSLGGSEETQYF. The DNA for the CDR3 is TGTGCCAGCAGCTTAAGCCTCGGCGGGAGTGAGGAGACCCAGTACTTC.

This clonotype was detected once. This chain joins TRBV6-1 and TRBJ2-2; TRBD1 aligns across 7 bases. CDR3 length: 15 amino acids. Germline lookup yields CDR1 MNHNS and CDR2 SASEGT. The V and J ends lost 6 bases and 16 bases, in that order; junction bases with no gene match: 20. The CDR3 region has the DNA TGTGCCAGCAGAACCGGACAGGTGGACACCGGGGCGCAGTTTTTT. It yields the protein CASRTGQVDTGAQFF.